This T cell receptor (beta chain) was obtained from a study of human T cells and chemical hapten exposure. As for the study in general: A patient group, mainly female, showed alopecia areata, totalis or universalis. Findings and limits, study-wide: Sensitization with DPC brought no change to TCRs above 1 in 1000 in frequency.

Using its own MiXCR run on the RACE reads, TCRdb lists one record per CDR3 protein. The repertoire holds around 52,000 distinct CDR3 sequences, with 9.3% as singletons. This clonotype has at least ten counts. Its specificity is not known. Time point of the sample: patch test 1, 2 weeks after DPC sensitization. Treatment indicated: therapeutic diphenylcyclopropenone sensitization with weekly scalp DPC. Alopecia patients, 18 to 70 years old and DPC-suitable, served as donors. Unfractionated whole blood yielded the extracted total RNA. The sample consisted of whole blood, taken in connection with sensitization to the hapten diphenylcyclopropenone (DPC). This TCR was sampled from a woman aged 40-49 years with alopecia areata. Some clones in this sample may be carry-over from other donors' samples.

The CDR3 loop is CASSYTGGLTEAFF. In DNA form, the CDR3 reads TGTGCCAGCAGTTATACAGGGGGCTTGACTGAAGCTTTCTTT. This sequence joins TRBV6-6 and TRBJ1-1, with 9 bases lining up with TRBD1. CDR3 length: 14 residues. The V and J ends lost 3 bases and 5 bases, in that order; junction bases with no gene match: 4. Germline CDR1 and CDR2: MNHNY and SVGAGI (reference sequence).